Listed here is a single T cell receptor (beta chain). Original data processing: Amplifying reference gene primers gave estimates of nucleated cell counts. Repertoires were generated with immunoSEQ multiplex PCR, while TCRdb's copy carries only in-frame clones and drops some. V and J calls and clone size are as listed in that table; D and trimming were resolved from the DNA. This table holds roughly 140,000 clones, around four fifths found once. This sample is part of a study of blood T cell repertoires in COVID-19. Overall study context: The samples span acute and convalescent COVID-19 from the United States, Italy and Spain.

Germline CDR1 reads SNHLY; CDR2 reads FYNNEI. This CDR3 comprises 16 residues. The ends lost 6 bases at V and 3 bases at J; junction bases unmatched: 8. Sequenced material: peripheral blood. The receptor comes from a woman aged 40 to 50 with active or convalescent COVID-19. The chain recombines TRBV2 with TRBJ2-1; the match to TRBD2 covers 10 bases. In DNA form, the CDR3 reads TGTGCCAGCAGAGCCCTAGGACTAGCGGACTACAATGAGCAGTTCTTC. This encodes CASRALGLADYNEQFF.